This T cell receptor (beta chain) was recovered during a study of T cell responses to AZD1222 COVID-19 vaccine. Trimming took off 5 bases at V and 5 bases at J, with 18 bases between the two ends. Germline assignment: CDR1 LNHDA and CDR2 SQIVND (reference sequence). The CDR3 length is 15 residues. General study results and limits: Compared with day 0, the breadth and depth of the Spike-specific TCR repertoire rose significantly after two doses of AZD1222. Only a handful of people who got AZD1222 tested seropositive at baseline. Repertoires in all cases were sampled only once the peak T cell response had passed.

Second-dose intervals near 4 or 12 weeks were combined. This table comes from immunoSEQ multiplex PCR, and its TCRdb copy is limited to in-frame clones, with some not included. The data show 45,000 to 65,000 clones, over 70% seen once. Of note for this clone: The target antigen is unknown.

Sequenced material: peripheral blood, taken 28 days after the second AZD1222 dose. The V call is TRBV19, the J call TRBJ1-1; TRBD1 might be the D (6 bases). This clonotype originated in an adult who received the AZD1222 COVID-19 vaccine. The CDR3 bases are TGTGCCAGTAGTGTGGGAACAGGGATTTGGACTGAAGCTTTCTTT. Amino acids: CASSVGTGIWTEAFF.